This T cell receptor beta chain was sequenced for a study of early T cells in non-severe SARS-CoV-2 infection. For the study at large: The sequenced material was bulk RNA from unsorted whole blood, and its chains were unpaired.

This clonotype was counted ten times or more. Its antigen is not identified. Study-wide results and limits: VDJdb matching favored anti-spike CD8 responses, missing private and CD4 specificities.

The library protocol tagged individual cDNA molecules with unique molecular identifiers. From the 5' RACE reads, TCRdb called clonotypes with MiXCR, one entry per CDR3 protein. The data show fewer than 65,000 distinct CDR3 sequences, more than 9% seen once. The clonotype originates from an adult who was a healthcare worker with PCR-confirmed SARS-CoV-2 infection or an uninfected control (not recorded which). Sequencing was carried out using whole blood.

The CDR3: CASSENEKLFF. In nucleotides, the CDR3 is TGTGCCAGCAGTGAAAATGAAAAACTGTTTTTT. The J gene is TRBJ1-4, the V gene TRBV2, with D unclear. This CDR3 region has 11 residues. The V end lost 2 bases, the J end lost 5 bases, and 0 bases lay between the germline ends. Germline CDR1 SNHLY, CDR2 FYNNEI.